This T cell receptor (beta chain) is from a study of PD-L1 blockade in urothelial cancer. The CDR3 sequence is 16 residues long. V lost 5 bases, J lost 6 bases, and 12 bases stayed unmatched. Per the germline V gene, CDR1 is SGHNT and CDR2 is YENEEA. The time point here: pretreatment peripheral blood. Profiled with immunoSEQ multiplex PCR; TCRdb holds only in-frame clones, not every one. In the table there are more than 45,000 clones, 75% of which are singletons. This clonotype was sampled from a man aged 65-85 years with urothelial cancer. Source: PBMCs, taken around atezolizumab (anti-PD-L1) treatment. The chain links TRBV11-3 to TRBJ2-2; 7 nucleotides align to TRBD2. The CDR3 protein is CASSHLGGRGAGELFF. The CDR3 coding sequence is TGTGCCAGCAGCCATCTAGGCGGGAGAGGGGCCGGGGAGCTGTTTTTT.